The T cell receptor beta chain under discussion was sequenced for a study of T cells of healthy individuals (dated by TCRdb to 2017 to 2018). This clonotype has just a few counts. No antigen is known for it. No base quality values were provided; no much bigger clone lies one nucleotide off. Via the germline V gene, CDR1 is SGHTA and CDR2 FQGNSA. V is shortened by 5 bases, J by 2 bases, and the region joining them spans 3 bases. From its cysteine to its phenylalanine, the CDR3 spans 12 amino acids. Solely the CDR3 DNA is kept, with 36 bases framed from the first base. Libraries were made using 5' RACE. Sequencing took place on an Illumina MiSeq. TCRdb redid the processing of the public reads, applying fastp at Q25 and MiXCR, and retained in-frame beta chains. Each CDR3 protein appears once, grouped with its most common genes and DNA. This sample is represented by roughly 87,000 distinct CDR3 sequences; under 20% of them were singletons. 6.2% of the sample lies in the top ten.

The sequence was collected from a human donor in good health. The chain is made from TRBV7-2 and TRBJ1-4; the D gene assignment is ambiguous. DNA sequence: TGTGCCAGCAGCGCGACTAATGAAAAACTGTTTTTT. It is translated as CASSATNEKLFF.